The present TCR beta chain was sequenced within a study of blood T cell repertoires in COVID-19. Assay: immunoSEQ multiplex PCR; the TCRdb copy retains only in-frame clones and omits some. Counted here are more than 300,000 clones, 90% to 95% occurring once; the ten biggest clones make up roughly 3.9%. V was shortened by 8 bases and J by 0 bases, with 13 bases between the two germline ends. CDR1 and CDR2 from the germline V gene are MGHRA and YSYEKL. The CDR3 spans 14 residues. Participants came from about two dozen US areas, aged about 18 to 89 years. Self-reported history from a screening survey and questionnaire set each donor's cohort.

Sequenced: PBMCs or T cells enriched from blood (not recorded which). This receptor was obtained from a woman aged 25 to 39 who had been exposed to COVID-19. The J gene is TRBJ1-2, the V gene TRBV4-1, with a tentative D call TRBD1 (5 bases). The CDR3 nucleotides are TGCGCCAGCGCACAGGTCACCGCTAACTATGGCTACACCTTC. Protein product: CASAQVTANYGYTF.